This T cell receptor (beta chain) was profiled in a study of immune evolution from preneoplasia to lung adenocarcinoma. Study-wide results and limits: KRAS-mutant nodules had the highest T cell clonality. Later-stage lesions seemingly showed higher T cell density and diversity than normal lung. Normal lung had the highest top T cell clone frequencies.

Trimming stripped 5 bases from V and 6 bases from J, with 8 bases between. Germline lookup yields CDR1 SGHVS and CDR2 FNYEAQ. This CDR3 is 12 amino acids long. The data were produced by immunoSEQ multiplex PCR, yet TCRdb's version contains in-frame clones alone and is incomplete. Found here are over 11,000 clones, 75% to 85% of them singletons; the top ten hold roughly 4.4%. This clone came up a few times. What it binds is unknown. Resections took place in Japan or China from about 2013 to 2017. Source material: FFPE minimally invasive lung adenocarcinoma tissue. V is TRBV7-6 and J is TRBJ2-1; the D is unclear. The clonotype originates from a person aged 70 to 85 with lung adenocarcinoma. CDR3 loop: CASSGWGNEQFF. CDR3 nucleotides: TGTGCCAGCAGCGGCTGGGGCAATGAGCAGTTCTTC.